The 26 T cell receptor beta chains below were found in one sample sequenced in a study of beta chain features in type 1 diabetes. Study-level results: In every one of the four CD4+ subsets, TCRB CDR3s were moderately but significantly shorter in Type 1 diabetes patients.

Antigens of these TCRs are unknown. Expressed TCRB transcripts got sequenced, as all isolated RNA was reverse transcribed. Profiled with immunoSEQ multiplex PCR; TCRdb holds only in-frame clones, not every one. The sample has about 170,000 clones; approximately 8.1% are singletons. Sequenced: central memory CD4+ T cells from blood. These receptors came from a woman between 35 and 50 years old with type 1 diabetes.

This clone came up a few times. This sequence joins TRBV5-1 and TRBJ1-5, with D tentatively TRBD1 (5 bases). V gave up 4 bases and J gave up 5 bases, with 16 bases separating them. Germline CDR1 is SGHRS and CDR2 is YFSETQ. The CDR3 length is 15 residues. The CDR3 here is CASSLEGYPDQPQHF. CDR3 coding DNA: TGCGCCAGCAGCCTGGAGGGGTACCCGGATCAGCCCCAGCATTTT.

The V call is TRBV10-3, the J call TRBJ1-2; TRBD1 might be the D (5 bases). V lost 10 bases and J 5 bases, leaving 11 bases between the germline ends. The CDR3 has 11 amino acids. Germline V lookup: CDR1 ENHRY, CDR2 SYGVKD. The CDR3: CASRQGYGYTF. The CDR3 region has the DNA TGTGCCAGCAGGCAGGGTTATGGCTACACCTTC.

This rearrangement joins TRBV12-5 to TRBJ2-2, with no clear D. The CDR3 loop spans 13 amino acids. CDR1 and CDR2 (germline): LGHNT, FRNRAP. V lost 2 bases to trimming and J lost 6 bases, with 7 bases between them. CDR3 bases: TGTGCTAGTGGTTTGCCGGTCTCCGGGGAGCTGTTTTTT. This codes for CASGLPVSGELFF.

The rearrangement links TRBV2 to TRBJ1-5; the D is unclear. CDR3 length: 15 residues. The germline CDR1 and CDR2 sequences are SNHLY and FYNNEI. V was trimmed by 3 bases and J by 0 bases, leaving 9 bases between them. The CDR3 DNA follows: TGTGCCAGCAGTGACGATCGGTATAGCAATCAGCCCCAGCATTTT. Its protein product is CASSDDRYSNQPQHF. Supplemented by reference TRBV2 and TRBJ1-5, the full variable domain reads EPEVTQTPSHQVTQMGQEVILRCVPISNHLYFYWYRQILGQKVEFLVSFYNNEISEKSEIFDDQFSVERPDGSNFTLKIRSTKLEDSAMYFCASSDDRYSNQPQHFGDGTRLSIL.

This clone was recorded at least ten times. The chain recombines TRBV18 with TRBJ2-2; D gene ambiguous. Germline CDR1 KGHSH, CDR2 LQKENI. The CDR3 totals 15 residues. Between the trimmed V and J ends, which lost 2 bases and 6 bases, there was a span of 13 bases. The CDR3 here is CASSPNRDQAGELFF. CDR3 coding DNA: TGTGCCAGCTCACCAAATCGAGATCAAGCCGGGGAGCTGTTTTTT. The whole variable domain, filled in from reference TRBV18 and TRBJ2-2, reads NAGVMQNPRHLVRRRGQEARLRCSPMKGHSHVYWYRQLPEEGLKFMVYLQKENIIDESGMPKERFSAEFPKEGPSILRIQQVVRGDSAAYFCASSPNRDQAGELFFGEGSRLTVL.

As concerns this clone: At one end, the junction sequence differs from germline, possibly due to a read error. The chain joins TRBV27 to TRBJ2-4; 9 bases match TRBD2. The germline V gene has CDR1 MNHEY and CDR2 SMNVEV (reference sequence). The CDR3 spans 15 residues. Here the CDR3 reads CASSSAGGPKSIQYF. CDR3 coding DNA: TGTGCCAGCAGTTCGGCGGGAGGGCCAAAAAGCATTCAGTACTTC.

This clone appeared a few times. This chain connects TRBV9 to TRBJ1-2; 9 bases are shared with TRBD1. From germline, CDR1 is SGDLS and CDR2 YYNGEE. The CDR3 has 12 residues. Trimming cost V 4 bases and J 6 bases; bases outside gene matches: 1. The CDR3 DNA follows: TGTGCCAGCAGCCGGACAGGGGATGGCTACACCTTC. Its protein is CASSRTGDGYTF.

The chain carries TRBV30 and TRBJ1-3; TRBD1 aligns across 7 bases. This CDR3 comprises 15 residues. The J segment lost 0 bases and the V segment lost 2 bases, leaving 4 bases of the junction unmatched. In germline, CDR1 is GTSNPN, CDR2 SVGIG (reference sequence). The CDR3 DNA reads TGTGCCTGGAGTAAGGACAGGCTCTCTGGAAACACCATATATTTT. Residues: CAWSKDRLSGNTIYF.

The chain links TRBV29-1 to TRBJ1-4; TRBD1 agrees at 9 bases. V lost 7 bases, J lost 8 bases, and 5 bases stayed unmatched. This CDR3 has 12 residues. Germline loops: CDR1 SQVTM, CDR2 ANQGSEA. Here the CDR3 reads CSAGTGPEKLFF. CDR3 coding DNA: TGCAGCGCTGGGACAGGGCCGGAAAAACTGTTTTTT.

This clone was picked up a small number of times. This rearrangement joins TRBV2 to TRBJ2-1; D remains unclear. Germline-derived CDR1 and CDR2 are SNHLY and FYNNEI. Trimming cost V 4 bases and J 2 bases, with 12 bases left between them. CDR3 length: 15 residues. The CDR3 spells CASSGTGVPYNEQFF. The CDR3 coding sequence is TGTGCCAGCAGTGGAACCGGAGTCCCCTACAATGAGCAGTTCTTC.

This chain uses TRBV11-2 with TRBJ2-1, with D perhaps TRBD1 (6 bases). V was pared by 6 bases and J by 5 bases, with 11 bases between. Germline values: CDR1 SGHAT, CDR2 FQNNGV. The CDR3 contains 13 residues. The CDR3 bases are TGTGCCAGCAGACAGGGTTTGAACAATGAGCAGTTCTTC. It is translated as CASRQGLNNEQFF. Drawing the rest from reference TRBV11-2 and TRBJ2-1, the complete variable domain is EAGVAQSPRYKIIEKRQSVAFWCNPISGHATLYWYQQILGQGPKLLIQFQNNGVVDDSQLPKDRFSAERLKGVDSTLKIQPAKLEDSAVYLCASRQGLNNEQFFGPGTRLTVL.

There are a few counts of this clone. The chain uses TRBV5-6 and TRBJ2-2; D ambiguous. Germline V gives CDR1 SGHDT, CDR2 YYEEEE. CDR3 size: 13 residues. V was trimmed by 4 bases and J by 3 bases, leaving 7 bases between them. CDR3 sequence reads: CASSPPDTGELFF. CDR3 nucleotide sequence: TGTGCCAGCAGCCCACCGGACACCGGGGAGCTGTTTTTT.

The CDR3 DNA reads TGTGCCAGCAGCCCCGCAGACAGGAGTCTATATGGCTACACCTTC. The encoded protein is CASSPADRSLYGYTF. The J gene is TRBJ1-2, the V gene TRBV7-8; a possible D gene is TRBD1 (6 bases). Trimming cost V 5 bases and J 5 bases, with 18 bases left between them. The CDR3 covers 15 residues. The germline V gene has CDR1 SGHVS and CDR2 FQNEAQ.

V is TRBV28 and J is TRBJ1-1, with 7 bases matching TRBD1. J lost 5 bases, V lost 7 bases, and 7 bases had no gene match. Germline lookup yields CDR1 MDHEN and CDR2 SYDVKM. The CDR3 loop spans 13 amino acids. The CDR3, as DNA: TGTGCCAGCACGAGCTCAGGGGGGACTGAAGCTTTCTTT. This sequence encodes CASTSSGGTEAFF.

The chain combines TRBV9 with TRBJ1-1; 7 nucleotides line up with TRBD1. This CDR3 region has 14 residues. V shed 2 bases, J shed 5 bases, and the junction held 6 bases outside the gene matches. In germline, CDR1 is SGDLS, CDR2 YYNGEE. In DNA form, the CDR3 reads TGTGCCAGCAGCGTGCAGGGGGACGGGACTGAAGCTTTCTTT. This translates into CASSVQGDGTEAFF. Looking up the rest from reference TRBV9 and TRBJ1-1 gives the full variable domain: DSGVTQTPKHLITATGQRVTLRCSPRSGDLSVYWYQQSLDQGLQFLIQYYNGEERAKGNILERFSAQQFPDLHSELNLSSLELGDSALYFCASSVQGDGTEAFFGQGTRLTVV.

The V call is TRBV2, the J call TRBJ2-5, with 9 positions matching TRBD2. Germline V gives CDR1 SNHLY, CDR2 FYNNEI. V lost 4 bases and J lost 4; bases outside the gene matches: 7. The CDR3 has 15 residues. This CDR3 is CASSGGYSGRETQYF. The DNA for the CDR3 is TGTGCCAGCAGTGGGGGATATAGCGGGAGAGAGACCCAGTACTTC.

Note on this clone: At the DNA level, this CDR3 is encoded by other sequences in the same sample as well. The genes are TRBV20-1 and TRBJ2-1; D is undetermined. CDR3 length: 11 amino acids. Trimming cost V 5 bases and J 8 bases, with 10 bases left between them. Per the germline V gene, CDR1 is DFQATT and CDR2 is SNEGSKA (reference sequence). In DNA form, the CDR3 reads TGCAGTGCTTCCTTAGCCGATGAGCAGTTCTTC. Its protein is CSASLADEQFF.

This clone was seen only a few times. The chain links TRBV29-1 to TRBJ1-1; perhaps TRBD1 as D (5 bases). Trimming removed 4 bases from V and 6 bases from J, with 9 bases in between. Germline assignment: CDR1 SQVTM and CDR2 ANQGSEA. This CDR3 comprises 11 residues. The CDR3 loop reads CSVVGRAEAFF. CDR3 in DNA: TGCAGCGTTGTGGGCAGGGCTGAAGCTTTCTTT.

This clone has a handful of counts. The chain is built from TRBV13 and TRBJ2-5, with D perhaps TRBD1 (5 bases). With 3 bases removed from V and 7 bases from J, the gap between germline ends came to 12 bases. The CDR3 consists of 13 residues. CDR1 is PRHDT, CDR2 FYEKMQ, per germline (reference sequence). The CDR3: CASSFSGSATQYF. The CDR3 DNA follows: TGTGCCAGCAGCTTTTCAGGGTCTGCGACCCAGTACTTC.

There are a few counts of this clone. The chain joins TRBV21-1 to TRBJ1-2. TRBV21-1 is a documented pseudogene. The CDR3 is 12 amino acids. CDR3 residues: CASSKAERGYTF. The CDR3 region has the DNA TGTGCCAGCAGCAAAGCGGAGCGTGGCTACACCTTC.

This clone has just a few counts. The CDR3 region is CASSTWTGRDQPQHF. In DNA, the CDR3 is TGTGCCAGCAGCACATGGACAGGGCGGGATCAGCCCCAGCATTTT. V usage is TRBV7-2 and J usage is TRBJ1-5; 8 positions match TRBD1. V was clipped by 5 bases and J by 5 bases; unmatched bases: 8. Germline-derived CDR1 and CDR2 are SGHTA and FQGNSA. This CDR3 has 15 residues.

The V and J genes are TRBV18 and TRBJ2-3; 8 positions match TRBD1. Germline loops: CDR1 KGHSH, CDR2 LQKENI. The trim removed 2 bases at V and 1 base at J, leaving 2 bases unmatched. The CDR3 is made up of 15 amino acids. The CDR3 sequence: CASSPGQGGTDTQYF. The CDR3 region has the DNA TGTGCCAGCTCACCAGGACAGGGAGGCACAGATACGCAGTATTTT. Filled out from reference TRBV18 and TRBJ2-3, the complete variable domain reads NAGVMQNPRHLVRRRGQEARLRCSPMKGHSHVYWYRQLPEEGLKFMVYLQKENIIDESGMPKERFSAEFPKEGPSILRIQQVVRGDSAAYFCASSPGQGGTDTQYFGPGTRLTVL.

The CDR3 DNA follows: TGTGCCAGTAGTATGGCGGGCTACACCGGGGAGCTGTTTTTT. It translates to CASSMAGYTGELFF. J is TRBJ2-2 and V is TRBV19; D may be TRBD2 (5 bases). The CDR3 extends over 14 amino acids. Germline-derived CDR1 and CDR2 are LNHDA and SQIVND (reference sequence). Between the trimmed V and J ends, which lost 3 bases and 3 bases, there was a span of 8 bases.

The chain employs TRBV5-4 and TRBJ2-6; D is perhaps TRBD2 (6 bases). Germline CDR1 SGHNT, CDR2 YYREEE (reference sequence). The V and J ends lost 0 bases and 1 base respectively, with 11 bases between them. The CDR3 consists of 17 residues. The CDR3 DNA reads as TGTGCCAGCAGCTTGGTAATCGGGGGTTCTGGGGCCAACGTCCTGACTTTC. It is translated as CASSLVIGGSGANVLTF.

This clone turned up a few times. The junction does not match germline at one end; this may be a read error. The chain joins TRBV7-9 to TRBJ1-1; D unresolved. The CDR3 sequence is 15 residues long. The germline gives CDR1 SEHNR, CDR2 FQNEAQ (reference sequence). CDR3 nucleotide sequence: TGTGCCAGCAGCCTACACGTTGGGCTGAACCCTGAAGCTTTCTTT. It encodes CASSLHVGLNPEAFF.

The chain uses TRBV4-1 and TRBJ2-2, with D perhaps matching TRBD2 (7 bases). Germline V gene lookup returns CDR1 MGHRA and CDR2 YSYEKL. CDR3 length: 14 amino acids. Trimming left V 7 bases short and J 6 bases short, with 15 bases between. The CDR3 is CASTLGGAAGELFF. The CDR3 DNA reads TGCGCCAGCACCCTTGGGGGGGCGGCCGGGGAGCTGTTTTTT.